This entry lists 11 T cell receptor beta chains sequenced from one sample in a study of T cells after yellow fever vaccination. TCRdb independently ran MiXCR on the 5' RACE reads; one entry per CDR3 protein. The data contain a few hundred thousand distinct CDR3 sequences, less than 4.5% of them singletons. The sample was PBMCs, taken on the day of the yellow fever booster vaccination. These receptors were collected from a young man who received the YFV17D yellow fever vaccine.

The sample holds a few counts of this clonotype. This sequence joins TRBV7-8 and TRBJ2-7; D gene uncertain. This CDR3 is built from 13 residues. The V gene lost 5 bases and the J gene lost 6 bases, with 14 bases spanning the gap. Germline V gene lookup returns CDR1 SGHVS and CDR2 FQNEAQ. In nucleotides, the CDR3 is TGTGCCAGCAGCACATGGGCAGCCGCCGAGCAGTACGTC. This codes for CASSTWAAAEQYV.

This clonotype appeared many times. This rearrangement joins TRBV5-1 to TRBJ1-6; perhaps TRBD1 as D (5 bases). This CDR3 has 15 amino acids. Germline V gene sequence: CDR1 SGHRS, CDR2 YFSETQ. Trimming pared 4 bases from V and 10 bases from J, leaving 18 bases between. DNA for the CDR3: TGCGCCAGCAGCCCGATATTGGGGGGAACCTCACCCCTCCACTTT. This codes for CASSPILGGTSPLHF.

The table lists this clonotype with many counts. The chain carries TRBV6-6 and TRBJ1-6; D ambiguous. The CDR3 totals 16 residues. Germline V gives CDR1 MNHNY, CDR2 SVGAGI (reference sequence). The ends were cut back, 2 bases at V and 7 bases at J, with 15 bases in the middle. The CDR3 nucleotides are TGTGCCAGCAGTTACGGACTGTCTATAACGAATTCACCCCTCCACTTT. Its protein product is CASSYGLSITNSPLHF.

J is TRBJ1-1 and V is TRBV20-1; D may be TRBD1 (5 bases). Per the germline V gene, CDR1 is DFQATT and CDR2 is SNEGSKA (reference sequence). The CDR3 length is 12 residues. Trimming took 0 bases from V and 9 from J, leaving 11 bases between them. The CDR3 here is CSAREGGSQAFF. The CDR3 nucleotides are TGCAGTGCTAGAGAGGGGGGGAGCCAAGCTTTCTTT.

The chain couples TRBV7-2 to TRBJ2-3, with D unresolved. The germline V gene has CDR1 SGHTA and CDR2 FQGNSA. Trimming shortened V by 5 bases and J by 7 bases, and 13 bases separated the two germline ends. This CDR3 has 13 amino acids. The CDR3 loop is CASSPHPTNTQYF. Here the CDR3 DNA reads TGTGCCAGCAGCCCCCACCCCACTAATACGCAGTATTTT.

This clonotype has ten or more counts. This chain connects TRBV20-1 to TRBJ1-4; D not resolved. Trimming cost V 0 bases and J 1 base, with 12 bases left between them. CDR3 size: 16 residues. CDR1 is DFQATT, CDR2 SNEGSKA, per germline (reference sequence). The CDR3 is CSARDRVARTNEKLFF. The CDR3 DNA follows: TGCAGTGCTAGAGATCGCGTGGCCAGAACTAATGAAAAACTGTTTTTT.

This clonotype was observed a few times. CDR3 DNA sequence: TGTGCCAGCAGTTTGGAAAGGGGGGTTCAGCCCCAGCATTTT. It codes for CASSLERGVQPQHF. The chain is built from TRBV27 and TRBJ1-5, with D possibly TRBD1 on 6 matching bases. V shed 3 bases and J shed 6 bases, with 12 bases lying between them. The CDR3 extends over 14 amino acids. Germline V gene sequence: CDR1 MNHEY, CDR2 SMNVEV (reference sequence).

This clonotype was recorded many times. The gene calls are TRBV7-2 and TRBJ2-5; D may be TRBD1 or TRBD2 (5 bases each). Trimming left V 1 base short and J 2 bases short, with 8 bases between. The CDR3 spans 14 residues. CDR1 is SGHTA, CDR2 FQGNSA, per germline. Here the CDR3 reads CASSLVWGQETQYF. DNA for the CDR3: TGTGCCAGCAGCTTAGTATGGGGGCAAGAGACCCAGTACTTC.

This clonotype was detected ten times or more. This chain joins TRBV2 and TRBJ2-7; D not resolved. Germline-derived CDR1 and CDR2 are SNHLY and FYNNEI. V shed 3 bases and J shed 2 bases, with 5 bases lying between them. CDR3 length: 12 amino acids. In DNA, the CDR3 is TGTGCCAGCAGTGAGAACGCCTACGAGCAGTACTTC. It is translated as CASSENAYEQYF. Variable domain in full (rest from reference TRBV2 and TRBJ2-7): EPEVTQTPSHQVTQMGQEVILRCVPISNHLYFYWYRQILGQKVEFLVSFYNNEISEKSEIFDDQFSVERPDGSNFTLKIRSTKLEDSAMYFCASSENAYEQYFGPGTRLTVT.

This clonotype came up many times. This chain joins TRBV6-2 or TRBV6-3 and TRBJ2-2; TRBD1 matches 11 bases. With 8 bases clipped from V and 5 bases from J, the junction kept 4 bases outside the gene matches. This CDR3 is built from 14 residues. In germline, CDR1 is MNHEY, CDR2 SVGEGT. This CDR3 is CASGQGARTGELFF. CDR3 nucleotide sequence: TGTGCCAGCGGACAGGGGGCAAGGACCGGGGAGCTGTTTTTT.

This chain links TRBV2 with TRBJ2-1, with D perhaps TRBD2 (7 bases). This CDR3 is built from 17 residues. Germline V gene data show CDR1 as SNHLY and CDR2 as FYNNEI. Trimming stripped 1 base from V and 3 bases from J, with 16 bases between. The DNA for the CDR3 is TGTGCCAGCAGTGAAGTAGGGGGGGCCTTACACTACAATGAGCAGTTCTTC. Translated, it gives CASSEVGGALHYNEQFF.